The entry below gives a single T cell receptor (beta chain) sequence along with its context. The data were taken from a study of shared clonotypes between healthy human individuals. Study-level background: A few men and two women, aged 18 to 49, were donors.

Assay used: immunoSEQ multiplex PCR; TCRdb lists only in-frame clones, some missing. The sample lists approximately 2.5 million clones, just over 90% occurring once. Germline V CDR1 and CDR2: ENHRY, SYGVKD. V lost 3 bases, J lost 6 bases, and 16 bases lay in between. The CDR3 runs to 15 residues. Sequences were obtained from naive CD4+ T cells sorted from blood. The subset was: CD45RA+ positively selected. V is TRBV10-3 and J is TRBJ2-3, with D unresolved. The receptor was derived from a man younger than 30 in good health. The CDR3 loop is CAISDGQGFADTQYF. The CDR3 DNA follows: TGTGCCATCAGTGATGGGCAAGGGTTTGCGGATACGCAGTATTTT.